This T cell receptor beta chain was sequenced during a study of PD-L1 blockade in urothelial cancer. Study details: Researchers looked at the blood 3 weeks (second dose) and 6 weeks after treatment began.

Turning to this clone: Its antigen is still unknown.

Findings of the study overall: Clones that were tumor-associated expanded more in the blood of durable-benefit patients at 3 weeks.

Germline V gene sequence: CDR1 SGDLS, CDR2 YYNGEE. CDR3 length: 16 amino acids. Trimming at V came to 4 bases and at J to 5 bases, leaving 11 bases not matched to a gene. Each PCR had synthetic TCR analog templates added to it as a spike-in. Profiling relied on immunoSEQ multiplex PCR, and the TCRdb table lists in-frame clones only, not all of them. The sample has 20,000 to 30,000 clones, more than 70% seen once. The V gene is TRBV9, the J gene TRBJ2-1; 8 bases agree with TRBD2. The origin of this receptor is a man in his 70s with urothelial cancer. The sample was PBMCs, taken around atezolizumab (anti-PD-L1) treatment. CDR3 nucleotide sequence: TGTGCCAGCAGCCCTACCAGCGGGAGTTGGGACAATGAGCAGTTCTTC. Protein sequence: CASSPTSGSWDNEQFF.